This T cell receptor beta chain was retrieved from a study of T cell repertoires in cytomegalovirus infection. About the research overall: The public TCR beta signatures pointed to both CMV infection and matching HLA type.

This clonotype occurred a few times. Its matching antigen is unknown. Study-wide points: Across the ex vivo response, the dominant clonotypes were HLA-C-restricted CMV-specific TCR beta clonotypes. The cumulative frequency of public TCR beta families identified carriers of CMV plus the relevant HLA.

TCRdb reprocessed the reads via MiXCR and lists one record per CDR3 protein. In the table there are under 100,000 distinct CDR3 sequences, 3.5% to 4.5% of which are singletons. The germline CDR1 and CDR2 sequences are SGHAT and FQNNGV. Trimming took 1 base from V and 2 from J; bases not matched to a gene: 3. The CDR3 contains 15 residues. The chain joins TRBV11-2 to TRBJ2-5; 8 nucleotides align to TRBD2. The receptor comes from a human donor in good health (CMV status not recorded). Some clones in this sample may be carry-over from other donors' samples. The specimen sequenced was PBMCs. DNA for the CDR3: TGTGCCAGCAGCTTAGGGGTAGCGGGACAAGAGACCCAGTACTTC. It specifies CASSLGVAGQETQYF.